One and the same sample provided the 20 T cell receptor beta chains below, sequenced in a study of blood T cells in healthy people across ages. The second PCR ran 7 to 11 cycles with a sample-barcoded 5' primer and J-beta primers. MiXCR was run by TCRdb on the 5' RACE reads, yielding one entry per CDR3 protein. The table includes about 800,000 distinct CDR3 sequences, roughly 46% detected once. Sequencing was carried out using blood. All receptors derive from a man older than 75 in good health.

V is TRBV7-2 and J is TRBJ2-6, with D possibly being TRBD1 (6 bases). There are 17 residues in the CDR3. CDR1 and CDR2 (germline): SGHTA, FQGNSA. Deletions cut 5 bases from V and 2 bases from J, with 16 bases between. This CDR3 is CASSTPRQGTGANVLTF. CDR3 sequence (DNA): TGTGCCAGCAGCACCCCTCGCCAGGGGACTGGGGCCAACGTCCTGACTTTC.

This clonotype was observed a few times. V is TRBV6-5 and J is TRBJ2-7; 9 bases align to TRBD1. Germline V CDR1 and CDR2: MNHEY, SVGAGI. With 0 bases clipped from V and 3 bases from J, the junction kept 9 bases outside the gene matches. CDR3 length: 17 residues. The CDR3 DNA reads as TGTGCCAGCAGTTACTCCACCGGGACAGGGACCTTCTACGAGCAGTACTTC. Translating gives CASSYSTGTGTFYEQYF.

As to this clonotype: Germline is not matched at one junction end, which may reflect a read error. CDR3 coding DNA: TGTGCCAGCAGCTTTAGCGGGAGTGTTAACAATGAGCGGTTCTTC. Its translation is CASSFSGSVNNERFF. V is TRBV7-8 and J is TRBJ2-1, with 9 bases that match TRBD2. Germline V gene data show CDR1 as SGHVS and CDR2 as FQNEAQ. CDR3 length equals 15 residues.

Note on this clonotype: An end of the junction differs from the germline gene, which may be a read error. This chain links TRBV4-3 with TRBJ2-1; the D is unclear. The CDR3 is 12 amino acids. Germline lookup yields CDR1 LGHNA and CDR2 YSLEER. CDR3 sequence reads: CASGQTYNEQFF. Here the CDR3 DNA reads TGCGCCAGCGGCCAGACTTACAATGAGCAGTTCTTC.

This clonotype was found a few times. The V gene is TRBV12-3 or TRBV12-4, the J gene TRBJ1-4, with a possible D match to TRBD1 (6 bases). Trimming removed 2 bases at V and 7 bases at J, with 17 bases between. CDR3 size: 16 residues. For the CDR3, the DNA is TGTGCCAGCAGTTTAAACGGCTGGGGGCAGGGTGAAAAACTGTTTTTT. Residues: CASSLNGWGQGEKLFF.

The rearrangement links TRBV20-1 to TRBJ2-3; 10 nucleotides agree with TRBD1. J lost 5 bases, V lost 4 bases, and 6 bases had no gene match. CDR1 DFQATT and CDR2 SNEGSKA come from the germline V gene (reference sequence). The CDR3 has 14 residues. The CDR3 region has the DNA TGCAGTGCTATAGACAGGGGGCGTGTAGATACGCAGTATTTT. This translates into CSAIDRGRVDTQYF.

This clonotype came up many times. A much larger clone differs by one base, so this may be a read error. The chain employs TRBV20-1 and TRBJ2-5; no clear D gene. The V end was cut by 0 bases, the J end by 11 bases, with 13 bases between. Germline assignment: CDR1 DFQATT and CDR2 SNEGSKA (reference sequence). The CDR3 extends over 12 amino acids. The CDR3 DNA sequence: TGCAGTGCTAGAGATATAAGGAATGAGCAGTACTTC. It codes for CSARDIRNEQYF.

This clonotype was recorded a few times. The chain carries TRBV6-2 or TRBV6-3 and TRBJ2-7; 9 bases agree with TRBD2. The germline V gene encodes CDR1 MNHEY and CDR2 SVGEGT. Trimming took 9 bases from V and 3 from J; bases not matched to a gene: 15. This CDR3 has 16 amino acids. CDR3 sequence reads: CASSPRLLAGVYEQYF. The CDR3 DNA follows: TGTGCCAGTAGTCCCCGATTGTTAGCGGGAGTCTACGAGCAGTACTTC.

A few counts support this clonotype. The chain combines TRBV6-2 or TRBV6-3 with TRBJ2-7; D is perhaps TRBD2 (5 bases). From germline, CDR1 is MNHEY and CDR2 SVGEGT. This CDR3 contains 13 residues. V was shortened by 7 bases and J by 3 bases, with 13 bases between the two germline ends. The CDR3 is CASNRAGYYEQYF. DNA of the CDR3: TGTGCCAGCAATCGGGCGGGCTACTACGAGCAGTACTTC.

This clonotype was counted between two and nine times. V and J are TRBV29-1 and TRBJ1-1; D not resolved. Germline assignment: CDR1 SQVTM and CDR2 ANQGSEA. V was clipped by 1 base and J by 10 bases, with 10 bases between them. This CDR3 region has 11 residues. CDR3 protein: CSVEAGGPAFF. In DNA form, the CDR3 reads TGCAGCGTTGAAGCGGGAGGGCCAGCTTTCTTT.

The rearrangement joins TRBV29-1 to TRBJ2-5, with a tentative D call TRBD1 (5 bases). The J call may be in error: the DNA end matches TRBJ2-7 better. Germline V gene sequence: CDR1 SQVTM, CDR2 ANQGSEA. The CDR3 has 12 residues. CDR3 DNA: TGCAGCGTTGTCGACAGTCCCTACGAGCAGTACTTC. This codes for CSVVDSPYEQYF.

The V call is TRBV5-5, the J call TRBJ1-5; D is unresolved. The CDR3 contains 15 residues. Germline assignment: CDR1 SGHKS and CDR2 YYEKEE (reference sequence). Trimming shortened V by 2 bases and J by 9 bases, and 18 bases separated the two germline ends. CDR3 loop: CASSLIWAPHRPQHF. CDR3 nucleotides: TGTGCCAGCAGCTTAATCTGGGCCCCCCATCGGCCCCAGCATTTT. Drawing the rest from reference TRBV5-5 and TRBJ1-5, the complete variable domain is DAGVTQSPTHLIKTRGQQVTLRCSPISGHKSVSWYQQVLGQGPQFIFQYYEKEERGRGNFPDRFSARQFPNYSSELNVNALLLGDSALYLCASSLIWAPHRPQHFGDGTRLSIL.

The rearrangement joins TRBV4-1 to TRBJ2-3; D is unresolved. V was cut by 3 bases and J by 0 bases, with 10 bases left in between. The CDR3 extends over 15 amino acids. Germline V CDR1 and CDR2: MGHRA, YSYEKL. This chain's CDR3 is CASSHTDPSTDTQYF. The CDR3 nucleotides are TGCGCCAGCAGCCACACGGACCCAAGCACAGATACGCAGTATTTT.

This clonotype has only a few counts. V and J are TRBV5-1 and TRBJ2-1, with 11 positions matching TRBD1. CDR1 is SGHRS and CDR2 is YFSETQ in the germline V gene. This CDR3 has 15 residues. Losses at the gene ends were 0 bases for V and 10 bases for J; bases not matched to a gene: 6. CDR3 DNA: TGCGCCAGCAGCTTGGCCGGGACAGGGGGTAGAGAGCAGTTCTTC. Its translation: CASSLAGTGGREQFF.

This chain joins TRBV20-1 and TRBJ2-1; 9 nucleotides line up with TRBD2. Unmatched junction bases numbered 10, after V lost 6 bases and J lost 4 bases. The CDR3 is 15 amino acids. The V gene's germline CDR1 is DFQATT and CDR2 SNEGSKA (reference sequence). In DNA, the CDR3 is TGCAGTGCCCTAAACCGCGGACTAGCGTACAATGAGCAGTTCTTC. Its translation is CSALNRGLAYNEQFF.

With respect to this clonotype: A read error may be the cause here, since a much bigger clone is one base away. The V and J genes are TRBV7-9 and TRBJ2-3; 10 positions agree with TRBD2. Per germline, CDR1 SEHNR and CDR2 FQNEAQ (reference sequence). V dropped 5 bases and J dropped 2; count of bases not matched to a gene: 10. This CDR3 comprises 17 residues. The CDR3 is CASSLLRLAGTTDTQYF. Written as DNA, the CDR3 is TGTGCCAGCAGCCTCCTGAGACTAGCGGGCACCACAGATACGCAGTATTTT.

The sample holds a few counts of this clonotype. The CDR3 loop reads CSILSSYNEQFF. Written as DNA, the CDR3 is TGCAGCATCTTGAGCTCCTACAATGAGCAGTTCTTC. The chain employs TRBV20-1 and TRBJ2-1, with no clear D. This CDR3 region has 12 residues. The V gene's germline CDR1 is DFQATT and CDR2 SNEGSKA (reference sequence).

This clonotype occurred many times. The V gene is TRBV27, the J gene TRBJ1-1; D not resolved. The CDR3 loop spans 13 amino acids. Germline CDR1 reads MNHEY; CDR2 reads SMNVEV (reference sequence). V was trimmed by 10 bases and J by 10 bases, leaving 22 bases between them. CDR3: CATGGPTGIVAFF. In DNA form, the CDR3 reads TGTGCCACGGGCGGACCCACTGGTATAGTAGCTTTCTTT.

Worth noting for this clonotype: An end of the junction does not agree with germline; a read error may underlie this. The CDR3 coding sequence is TGTGCCACCAGTGAACTAGCGGAAATCAATGAGCAGTTCTTC. Translated: CATSELAEINEQFF. The chain employs TRBV10-3 and TRBJ2-1; 8 bases agree with TRBD2. CDR1 and CDR2 (germline): ENHRY, SYGVKD. The CDR3 runs to 14 residues.

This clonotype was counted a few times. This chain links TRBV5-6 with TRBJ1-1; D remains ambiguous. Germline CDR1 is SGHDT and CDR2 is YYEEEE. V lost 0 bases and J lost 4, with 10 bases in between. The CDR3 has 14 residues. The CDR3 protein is CASSLAPSGTEAFF. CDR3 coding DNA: TGTGCCAGCAGCTTGGCGCCCTCGGGCACTGAAGCTTTCTTT.